These 27 T cell receptor beta chains were all obtained from the same sample, sequenced in a study of blood T cell repertoires in COVID-19. The data were produced by immunoSEQ multiplex PCR, yet TCRdb's version contains in-frame clones alone and is incomplete. The sample records about 170,000 clones, about 85% being singletons. The material sequenced was peripheral blood. The source is a man aged 80 or over with COVID-19, enrolled during active disease.

This clone has only one observation. The V gene is TRBV7-2, the J gene TRBJ1-5, with no clear D. The CDR3 is 14 residues long. Germline CDR1 reads SGHTA; CDR2 reads FQGNSA. The V end was cut by 5 bases, the J end by 3 bases, with 11 bases between. For the CDR3, the DNA is TGTGCCAGCAGCCCCCGAACTCACAATCAGCCCCAGCATTTT. This codes for CASSPRTHNQPQHF.

CDR3 coding DNA: TGTGCCAGCAGCTTGGCCGGGGGGTGGTACACTGAAGCTTTCTTT. Protein product: CASSLAGGWYTEAFF. This chain uses TRBV5-6 with TRBJ1-1, with D possibly being TRBD1 (5 bases). The length of the CDR3 is 15 residues. Between the trimmed V and J ends, which lost 0 bases and 3 bases, there was a span of 12 bases. Germline CDR1 SGHDT, CDR2 YYEEEE.

This chain's CDR3 is CASSIGGTETYEQYF. The CDR3 coding sequence is TGTGCCAGCAGTATCGGAGGGACAGAAACCTACGAGCAGTACTTC. This chain links TRBV11-3 with TRBJ2-7, with a weak D call TRBD1 (7 bases). The CDR3 sequence is 15 residues long. The V gene lost 6 bases and the J gene lost 2 bases, with 17 bases spanning the gap. The germline V gene encodes CDR1 SGHNT and CDR2 YENEEA. The whole variable domain, remainder taken from reference TRBV11-3 and TRBJ2-7, is EAGVVQSPRYKIIEKKQPVAFWCNPISGHNTLYWYLQNLGQGPELLIRYENEEAVDDSQLPKDRFSAERLKGVDSTLKIQPAELGDSAVYLCASSIGGTETYEQYFGPGTRLTVT.

The genes are TRBV5-1 and TRBJ2-3; the D is unclear. Trimming cost V 2 bases and J 0 bases, with 4 bases left between them. Germline CDR1 reads SGHRS; CDR2 reads YFSETQ. The CDR3 runs to 13 residues. The CDR3 coding sequence is TGCGCCAGCAGCTTCCAGAGCACAGATACGCAGTATTTT. Translation: CASSFQSTDTQYF.

The CDR3 loop is CASSQDSGQIYGYTF. The CDR3 DNA is TGCGCCAGCAGCCAAGATTCGGGACAGATCTATGGCTACACCTTC. The J gene is TRBJ1-2, the V gene TRBV4-1; 7 bases agree with TRBD1. V shed 0 bases, J shed 4 bases, and the junction held 5 bases outside the gene matches. The CDR3 spans 15 residues. Per the germline V gene, CDR1 is MGHRA and CDR2 is YSYEKL.

The chain recombines TRBV2 with TRBJ1-1; TRBD1 is a possible D gene (6 bases). The V gene lost 9 bases and the J gene lost 0 bases, with 11 bases spanning the gap. Germline CDR1 SNHLY, CDR2 FYNNEI. The CDR3 loop spans 13 amino acids. The CDR3 coding sequence is TGTGCCAGAAGGGACAAGCTGAACACTGAAGCTTTCTTT. It codes for CARRDKLNTEAFF.

The chain combines TRBV27 with TRBJ1-1, with 7 bases matching TRBD1. The germline V gene has CDR1 MNHEY and CDR2 SMNVEV (reference sequence). V lost 0 bases to trimming and J lost 10 bases; unmatched junction nucleotides: 11. This CDR3 has 15 residues. The CDR3 nucleotides read TGTGCCAGCAGTTTATCCCTTGGGGACAGTCCGAGAGCTTTCTTT. Residues: CASSLSLGDSPRAFF.

This clone was counted a few times. The rearrangement uses TRBV3-1 (or the pseudogene TRBV3-2) and TRBJ1-6; perhaps TRBD1 as D (6 bases). The CDR3 contains 17 residues. V gave up 1 base and J gave up 9 bases, with 19 bases separating them. Germline CDR1 LGHDT, CDR2 YNNKEL (reference sequence). CDR3 nucleotides: TGTGCCAGCAGCCAAGGTCTGGGGGACATAATAAGTTCACCCCTCCACTTT. This gives the protein CASSQGLGDIISSPLHF.

As regards this clone: This sample also contains other DNA sequences that code for the same CDR3. This rearrangement joins TRBV19 to TRBJ1-2, with 7 bases that match TRBD1. From germline, CDR1 is LNHDA and CDR2 SQIVND (reference sequence). V lost 1 base, J lost 4 bases, and 0 bases stayed unmatched. The CDR3 is 13 residues long. The CDR3 coding sequence is TGTGCCAGTAGTATAGGACAGGGCTATGGCTACACCTTC. Residues: CASSIGQGYGYTF. Full variable domain (rest looked up from reference TRBV19 and TRBJ1-2): DGGITQSPKYLFRKEGQNVTLSCEQNLNHDAMYWYRQDPGQGLRLIYYSQIVNDFQKGDIAEGYSVSREKKESFPLTVTSAQKNPTAFYLCASSIGQGYGYTFGSGTRLTVV.

The chain couples TRBV2 to TRBJ1-4; unclear D gene. The germline V gene has CDR1 SNHLY and CDR2 FYNNEI. CDR3 length: 14 residues. Trimming took 7 bases from V and 3 from J, leaving 12 bases between them. Written as DNA, the CDR3 is TGTGCCAGCACGAAGAGGCCGGCTAATGAAAAACTGTTTTTT. Its protein is CASTKRPANEKLFF.

The V call is TRBV9, the J call TRBJ1-3; 9 nucleotides agree with TRBD1. Trimming at V came to 0 bases and at J to 5 bases, leaving 9 bases not matched to a gene. The germline V gene encodes CDR1 SGDLS and CDR2 YYNGEE. This CDR3 contains 17 residues. The chain's CDR3 is CASSVAEQGAARNTIYF. The DNA for the CDR3 is TGTGCCAGCAGCGTAGCCGAACAGGGGGCAGCAAGAAACACCATATATTTT.

J is TRBJ2-3 and V is TRBV5-1, with D possibly matching TRBD2 (6 bases). CDR1 and CDR2 (germline): SGHRS, YFSETQ. Trimming stripped 7 bases from V and 2 bases from J, with 14 bases between. The CDR3 has 14 amino acids. The CDR3 sequence is CASWGGALTDTQYF. For the CDR3, the DNA is TGCGCCAGCTGGGGCGGGGCCCTCACAGATACGCAGTATTTT. Supplemented by reference TRBV5-1 and TRBJ2-3, the full variable domain reads KAGVTQTPRYLIKTRGQQVTLSCSPISGHRSVSWYQQTPGQGLQFLFEYFSETQRNKGNFPGRFSGRQFSNSRSEMNVSTLELGDSALYLCASWGGALTDTQYFGPGTRLTVL.

This chain connects TRBV7-8 to TRBJ1-5, with D unresolved. CDR3 length: 13 amino acids. Trimming removed 6 bases at V and 6 bases at J, with 12 bases between. CDR1 is SGHVS, CDR2 FQNEAQ, per germline. CDR3 DNA sequence: TGTGCCAGCAGTCGGGAGGAAGGTCAGCCCCAGCATTTT. Protein sequence: CASSREEGQPQHF.

For the CDR3, the DNA is TGTGCCAGCAGCTTCCGACTAGCGGGGGGGCGAGTTAGGGATACGCAGTATTTT. It encodes CASSFRLAGGRVRDTQYF. V is TRBV7-2 and J is TRBJ2-3; TRBD2 matches at 14 bases. V dropped 3 bases and J dropped 6; count of bases not matched to a gene: 11. From germline, CDR1 is SGHTA and CDR2 FQGNSA. This CDR3 contains 18 residues.

This rearrangement joins TRBV11-3 to TRBJ2-7; 10 positions match TRBD1. The CDR3 covers 15 residues. The germline V gene encodes CDR1 SGHNT and CDR2 YENEEA. The ends lost 1 base at V and 5 bases at J; junction bases unmatched: 5. CDR3 in DNA: TGTGCCAGCAGCTTAGTGGGGGACAGGGGCCACGAGCAGTACTTC. Residues: CASSLVGDRGHEQYF.

The rearrangement joins TRBV28 to TRBJ1-1; D ambiguous. Germline lookup yields CDR1 MDHEN and CDR2 SYDVKM. V lost 8 bases, J lost 0 bases, and 10 bases lay in between. The length of the CDR3 is 13 residues. CDR3 region: CASQGGVNTEAFF. CDR3 nucleotides: TGTGCCAGCCAAGGTGGAGTGAACACTGAAGCTTTCTTT.

The genes are TRBV5-1 and TRBJ2-2; D possibly corresponds to TRBD1 (6 bases). Germline V lookup: CDR1 SGHRS, CDR2 YFSETQ. The CDR3 is 17 residues long. Trimming took 0 bases from V and 4 from J, leaving 16 bases between them. The CDR3 sequence: CASSLAFGQGTTGELFF. For the CDR3, the DNA is TGCGCCAGCAGCTTGGCCTTTGGGCAGGGGACCACCGGGGAGCTGTTTTTT.

J is TRBJ1-5 and V is TRBV28; a weak D match, TRBD1 (5 bases). The CDR3 length is 19 residues. Germline V CDR1 and CDR2: MDHEN, SYDVKM. The V gene lost 1 base and the J gene lost 1 base, with 20 bases spanning the gap. This CDR3 reads CASSLSVVKGQVSNQPQHF. The CDR3 DNA reads as TGTGCCAGCAGTTTATCCGTTGTCAAGGGGCAGGTAAGCAATCAGCCCCAGCATTTT.

The chain is built from TRBV5-1 and TRBJ2-5; 8 nucleotides agree with TRBD1. The trim removed 1 base at V and 1 base at J, leaving 6 bases unmatched. This CDR3 has 16 residues. CDR1 and CDR2 (germline): SGHRS, YFSETQ. The CDR3 nucleotides are TGCGCCAGCAGCTTGTATTACAGGGGGACCCAAGAGACCCAGTACTTC. Translation gives CASSLYYRGTQETQYF.

The chain has TRBV5-1 and TRBJ2-2; 7 bases align to TRBD2. Germline CDR1 SGHRS, CDR2 YFSETQ. The CDR3 has 15 residues. J gave up 4 bases and V 1 base, and 4 bases lay outside the gene matches. CDR3: CASSLTSDPTGELFF. The DNA of the CDR3 is TGCGCCAGCAGCTTGACTAGCGACCCCACCGGGGAGCTGTTTTTT.

The rearrangement uses TRBV2 and TRBJ1-2; maybe TRBD1 (5 bases). Trimming shortened V by 7 bases and J by 8 bases, and 14 bases separated the two germline ends. This CDR3 comprises 12 residues. Germline assignment: CDR1 SNHLY and CDR2 FYNNEI. The CDR3 protein is CASIRPGDGYTF. CDR3 sequence (DNA): TGTGCCAGCATTAGGCCGGGGGACGGCTACACCTTC.

This clone was seen only once. The V call is TRBV19, the J call TRBJ1-5; D is possibly TRBD1 (5 bases). Germline V gene lookup returns CDR1 LNHDA and CDR2 SQIVND (reference sequence). V was pared by 1 base and J by 6 bases, with 13 bases between. The CDR3 loop spans 15 amino acids. CDR3 sequence: CASSIGGRDSQPQHF. The CDR3 nucleotides are TGTGCCAGTAGTATAGGAGGCAGGGATAGTCAGCCCCAGCATTTT.

This chain connects TRBV19 to TRBJ2-5; TRBD1 matches at 7 bases. Germline CDR1 and CDR2: LNHDA and SQIVND (reference sequence). J was trimmed by 3 bases and V by 2 bases; bases with no gene match: 15. CDR3 size: 18 residues. CDR3 coding DNA: TGTGCCAGTAGTATAAGGGACAGATTCCCCAGGGGAAAAGAGACCCAGTACTTC. Translating it yields CASSIRDRFPRGKETQYF.

The chain has TRBV9 and TRBJ1-6, with a weak D call TRBD1 (6 bases). The germline gives CDR1 SGDLS, CDR2 YYNGEE. This CDR3 has 16 residues. With 3 bases removed from V and 8 bases from J, the gap between germline ends came to 18 bases. Here the CDR3 reads CASSGNRGGGYSPLHF. The CDR3 bases are TGTGCCAGCAGCGGCAACCGGGGAGGGGGATATTCACCCCTCCACTTT.

This sequence joins TRBV4-2 and TRBJ1-1; TRBD1 matches 7 bases. This CDR3 region has 16 residues. V lost 1 base to trimming and J lost 5 bases; unmatched junction nucleotides: 10. Per the germline V gene, CDR1 is LGHNA and CDR2 is YNFKEQ. The CDR3 DNA is TGTGCCAGCAGCCAAGTGGGAAGGGGGCAAAAGACTGAAGCTTTCTTT. Translating it yields CASSQVGRGQKTEAFF.

The rearrangement joins TRBV18 to TRBJ1-1; D gene unclear. Trimming took 4 bases from V and 0 from J, leaving 12 bases between them. Germline V gives CDR1 KGHSH, CDR2 LQKENI. There are 15 residues in the CDR3. This chain's CDR3 is CASSRGTGMNTEAFF. CDR3 DNA sequence: TGTGCCAGCTCACGCGGTACGGGAATGAACACTGAAGCTTTCTTT.

About this clone itself: The same CDR3 arises from other DNA sequences in this sample as well. The gene calls are TRBV10-1 and TRBJ2-3; the D gene is possibly TRBD2 (5 bases). CDR1 and CDR2 (germline): WNHNN, SYGVQD (reference sequence). The CDR3 sequence is 15 residues long. V was trimmed by 3 bases and J by 1 base, leaving 11 bases between them. DNA for the CDR3: TGCGCCAGCAGTGAACGTCGGGGAGGCACAGATACGCAGTATTTT. It is translated as CASSERRGGTDTQYF.